This T cell receptor beta chain was captured in a study of CXCR3-negative and CXCR3-positive naive CD8 T cells. Study findings and constraints: Hydrophobicity of TRB CDR3s was greater in CXCR3-positive naive cells than in CXCR3-negative naive cells.

Preparation of TRB cDNA libraries relied on 5' RACE carrying UMI labels. After re-calling the 5' RACE reads, TCRdb lists one entry per CDR3 protein, DNA absent. The sample holds 84,000 or so distinct CDR3 sequences. With respect to this clonotype: Its antigen is undetermined.

The receptor was derived from a human donor in good health. Some clones in this sample may be carry-over from other donors' samples. Input material: naive CXCR3+ CD8+ T cells from blood. Subset reported: CD45RO-CCR7+CD27+CD95- naive CD8+ T cells expressing CXCR3 (TNR3+).

The chain's CDR3 is CATQDRVGEKLFF. The genes are TRBV15 and TRBJ1-4; the TCRdb call, TRBD1, lacks DNA for checking. The CDR3 length is 13 residues. Germline-derived CDR1 and CDR2 are LNHNV and YYDKDF (reference sequence).